The present TCR beta chain was sequenced within a study of blood T cell repertoires in COVID-19 (dated by TCRdb to about 2020). At the level of the whole study: Samples covering the acute and convalescent phases of COVID-19 were provided by collaborators in the United States, Italy and Spain. The material from the prospective study consisted of cDNA or gDNA derived from T cells, B-cell-depleted T cells, or PBMCs. The dataset comprised deeply sampled blood TCRbeta repertoires from subjects exposed to, actively infected with, or recovered from COVID-19. A freely available public database, intended as a resource for researchers studying the immune response to SARS-CoV-2, is where the repertoires were released. The samples were drawn from two sources: the first 160 participants of the ongoing ImmuneRACE study, and about 1,300 subjects contributed by 6 global collaborators. Sample metadata almost always included a de-identified subject ID, COVID-19 status, age in years and sex. Where HLA class I and class II types were available, the types were taken from metadata supplied by the sample provider, not from assay-based typing.

TCRbeta CDR3 regions were amplified from genomic DNA by means of the immunoSEQ Assay, a bias-controlled multiplex PCR. For the original study's pipeline: Within the assay, amplification of reference gene primers was used to estimate how many nucleated cells each sample contained. To quantify the absolute abundance of each unique TCRbeta CDR3 rearrangement, sequence reads were collapsed and filtered. For each sample, productive Simpson clonality was calculated as the square root of Simpson's diversity index across productive rearrangements. This immuneACCESS table, as held by TCRdb, lists in-frame sequences with V and J called but not all clones. Of the missing ones, under half trace to an unresolved V gene in checked studies; the others have no known cause. V and J calls and clone size are as listed in that table; D and trimming were resolved from the DNA. This sample is represented by approximately 200,000 clones; 84% of them were singletons. The ten largest clones add up to 10% to 13% of the sample.

Study-wide findings and limitations: Clinical and demographic metadata were provided uncurated, with the amount varying by source and participant.

From the germline V gene (reference sequence), CDR1 is LGHDT and CDR2 is YNNKEL. Taken from cysteine to phenylalanine, the CDR3 has 13 residues. Only the CDR3 DNA is retained, 39 bases long and in frame from the first base. Trimming accounts for 4 bases at V and 6 bases at J, while the number of junction bases matched to no gene is 5. This clone was counted only a few times. Its antigen remains undetermined. No clone much larger than this one lies a single base away; base qualities are absent. One collaborating source in Seattle enrolled patients while the patients were actively infected and followed the patients over time throughout the course of disease. The collaborating institutions used their own protocols to collect whole blood in K2EDTA tubes. Collaborator samples were shipped for TCRbeta analysis as frozen whole blood, isolated PBMCs, or DNA extracted from either sample type.

This sequence originates from an elderly woman with COVID-19, enrolled during active disease. The material sequenced was peripheral blood. The receptor chain draws on TRBV3-1 (or the pseudogene TRBV3-2) and TRBJ1-1, with TRBD1 matching 7 junction bases. The CDR3 here reads CASSLPGQSEAFF. The bases are TGTGCCAGCAGCCTACCGGGACAGTCTGAAGCTTTCTTT.